Only a few counts were recorded for the clone carrying this T cell receptor beta chain. The entry originates in a study of Ad26.COV2.S vaccination and SARS-CoV-2 variants. Study in general: Donor had been placed in the Ad26.COV2.S arm of the COV1001 trial.

Stated treatment: roughly 19 received Ad26.COV2.S at low or high dose, single or two shots; roughly 5 received placebo; per-sample allocation not given. The samples date from day 63 after the first vaccine or placebo injection. In Boston, the donor was an adult between 18-55 years of age. CDR3 length: 14 amino acids. The trim removed 8 bases at V and 5 bases at J, leaving 9 bases unmatched. Germline V gene sequence: CDR1 SGHAT, CDR2 FQNNGV. Generated by immunoSEQ multiplex PCR, the TCRdb table keeps only in-frame clones and is missing some. Altogether about 400,000 clones are present, about nine tenths being singletons, with the ten largest covering about 2%.

The chain links TRBV11-2 to TRBJ2-7; 10 bases align to TRBD2. This sequence originates from a person between 18 and 60 years old who received the Ad26.COV2.S COVID-19 vaccine or a placebo. The sample here was peripheral blood, taken in a trial of Ad26.COV2.S vaccine versus placebo. The CDR3 sequence: CASRSSGRRNEQYF. The CDR3 DNA is TGTGCCAGCCGCTCTAGCGGGAGAAGGAACGAGCAGTACTTC.